One and the same sample provided the 24 T cell receptor beta chains below, sequenced in a study of blood T cells in healthy people across ages. Then a second PCR, running about 6 to 11 cycles, was carried out with a sample-barcoded 5' primer and a J-beta primer mix. TCRdb reprocessed the 5' RACE reads with MiXCR, giving one entry per CDR3 protein. The table has 1.5 million to 2 million distinct CDR3 sequences, approximately 50% seen once; the top ten hold roughly 2.1%. What was sequenced was blood. These receptor sequences come from a woman between 40 and 50 years old in good health.

In DNA form, the CDR3 reads TGCGCCAGCAGCCTCTCTACCGACGCAACAGTGAGTACGCAGTATTTT. It encodes CASSLSTDATVSTQYF. The chain joins TRBV4-1 to TRBJ2-3; D remains ambiguous. The germline CDR1 and CDR2 sequences are MGHRA and YSYEKL. Trimming cost V 4 bases and J 8 bases, with 22 bases left between them. This CDR3 is 16 amino acids long.

In its sample, this clonotype was seen a few times. The chain links TRBV5-1 to TRBJ1-2, with 7 bases aligning to TRBD1. Germline loops: CDR1 SGHRS, CDR2 YFSETQ. CDR3 length: 15 amino acids. Trimming removed 0 bases from V and 8 bases from J; junction bases left unmatched: 10. The CDR3 reads CASSLVGQGDVGYTF. The CDR3 DNA reads TGCGCCAGCAGCTTGGTAGGGCAGGGGGATGTCGGCTACACCTTC.

To note about this clonotype: The junction departs from the called germline gene at one end, perhaps through a read error. This chain uses TRBV6-5 with TRBJ2-3, with unresolved D. In germline, CDR1 is MNHEY, CDR2 SVGAGI. The CDR3 covers 13 residues. The CDR3 loop is CASSDSTSYTQYF. CDR3 coding DNA: TGTGCCAGCAGTGACTCGACTTCTTATACGCAGTATTTT.

The CDR3 is CASSPGAYRQPQHF. CDR3 DNA: TGTGCCAGCAGTCCGGGGGCCTATAGGCAGCCCCAGCATTTT. The chain is built from TRBV28 and TRBJ1-5; weak D call: TRBD1 (6 bases). This CDR3 is built from 14 residues. V was pared by 5 bases and J by 7 bases, with 15 bases between. CDR1 MDHEN and CDR2 SYDVKM come from the germline V gene. Supplemented by reference TRBV28 and TRBJ1-5, the full variable domain reads DVKVTQSSRYLVKRTGEKVFLECVQDMDHENMFWYRQDPGLGLRLIYFSYDVKMKEKGDIPEGYSVSREKKERFSLILESASTNQTSMYLCASSPGAYRQPQHFGDGTRLSIL.

This clonotype appeared a few times. J is TRBJ2-2 and V is TRBV2; D unresolved. V lost 6 bases, J lost 9 bases, and 11 bases lay in between. The CDR3 length is 12 residues. From germline, CDR1 is SNHLY and CDR2 FYNNEI. The CDR3 sequence: CASRSLVRELFF. As DNA, the CDR3 is TGTGCCAGCAGGTCACTGGTGCGGGAGCTGTTTTTT.

This clonotype was counted at least ten times. This chain uses TRBV9 with TRBJ2-3; possibly TRBD1 for D (6 bases). There are 17 residues in the CDR3. The V end was cut by 0 bases, the J end by 5 bases, with 19 bases between. Germline V CDR1 and CDR2: SGDLS, YYNGEE. The CDR3 region is CASSVASQTGYRDTQYF. Here the CDR3 DNA reads TGTGCCAGCAGCGTAGCCTCCCAGACAGGCTATCGAGATACGCAGTATTTT. The entire variable domain, with the rest obtained from reference TRBV9 and TRBJ2-3, is as follows: DSGVTQTPKHLITATGQRVTLRCSPRSGDLSVYWYQQSLDQGLQFLIQYYNGEERAKGNILERFSAQQFPDLHSELNLSSLELGDSALYFCASSVASQTGYRDTQYFGPGTRLTVL.

This clonotype occurred many times. The V and J genes are TRBV12-3 or TRBV12-4 and TRBJ2-5; TRBD1 might be the D (6 bases). Trimming stripped 4 bases from V and 4 bases from J, with 16 bases between. The CDR3 is 15 residues long. CDR3 in amino acids: CASSSRNRVSETQYF. The CDR3 region has the DNA TGTGCCAGCAGTTCAAGGAACAGGGTTTCAGAGACCCAGTACTTC.

This chain joins TRBV5-1 and TRBJ2-5; D uncertain. The length of the CDR3 is 19 residues. The germline gives CDR1 SGHRS, CDR2 YFSETQ. Trimming took off 0 bases at V and 2 bases at J, with 23 bases between the two ends. CDR3 sequence: CASSLVRTPPASPQETQYF. Here the CDR3 DNA reads TGCGCCAGCAGCTTGGTCCGAACTCCGCCAGCGTCGCCGCAAGAGACCCAGTACTTC. Drawing the rest from reference TRBV5-1 and TRBJ2-5, the complete variable domain is KAGVTQTPRYLIKTRGQQVTLSCSPISGHRSVSWYQQTPGQGLQFLFEYFSETQRNKGNFPGRFSGRQFSNSRSEMNVSTLELGDSALYLCASSLVRTPPASPQETQYFGPGTRLLVL.

This clonotype was recorded a few times. This chain links TRBV5-5 with TRBJ2-7; maybe TRBD2 (5 bases). V lost 1 base to trimming and J lost 1 base, with 12 bases between them. The CDR3 totals 15 residues. In germline, CDR1 is SGHKS, CDR2 YYEKEE (reference sequence). The CDR3 DNA follows: TGTGCCAGCAGCTTGCGGGATCTACTATCCTACGAGCAGTACTTC. Amino acid sequence: CASSLRDLLSYEQYF.

This clonotype came up a few times. This chain uses TRBV4-3 with TRBJ2-1, with a possible D match to TRBD1 (6 bases). The germline V gene encodes CDR1 LGHNA and CDR2 YSLEER. The CDR3 has 14 amino acids. The V and J ends lost 0 bases and 9 bases respectively, with 12 bases between them. CDR3 coding DNA: TGCGCCAGCAGCCAAGAACCAAGGGGGAGTGAGCAGTTCTTC. Protein sequence: CASSQEPRGSEQFF.

This chain joins TRBV7-9 and TRBJ2-7, with D possibly TRBD2 on 7 matching bases. V was shortened by 1 base and J by 10 bases, with 14 bases between the two germline ends. The CDR3 has 13 amino acids. The germline V gene encodes CDR1 SEHNR and CDR2 FQNEAQ (reference sequence). CDR3 nucleotides: TGTGCCAGCAGCTTAGGACGGGGGGCGTTTCAGTACTTC. It yields the protein CASSLGRGAFQYF. The variable domain in full, with the rest retrieved from reference TRBV7-9 and TRBJ2-7, is DTGVSQNPRHKITKRGQNVTFRCDPISEHNRLYWYRQTLGQGPEFLTYFQNEAQLEKSRLLSDRFSAERPKGSFSTLEIQRTEQGDSAMYLCASSLGRGAFQYFGPGTRLTVT.

This clonotype turned up a few times. This chain connects TRBV3-1 to TRBJ2-1; 9 bases match TRBD1. The CDR3 is made up of 16 amino acids. CDR1 is LGHDT and CDR2 is YNNKEL in the germline V gene (reference sequence). Trimming took 4 bases from V and 3 from J; bases not matched to a gene: 7. For the CDR3, the DNA is TGTGCCAGCAGCCCGCCGGACAGGGGCCACTACAATGAGCAGTTCTTC. Residues: CASSPPDRGHYNEQFF.

A few counts support this clonotype. V gene TRBV14 combines with J gene TRBJ2-2; D remains unclear. This CDR3 is built from 12 residues. CDR1 is SGHDN, CDR2 FVKESK, per germline. V gave up 4 bases and J gave up 4 bases, with 4 bases separating them. The CDR3, as DNA: TGTGCCAGCAGCCCCCCCACCGGGGAGCTGTTTTTT. Translated, it gives CASSPPTGELFF.

The chain has TRBV20-1 and TRBJ2-5; no firm D call. The CDR3 spans 11 residues. Germline CDR1 is DFQATT and CDR2 is SNEGSKA (reference sequence). Trimming cost V 1 base and J 11 bases, with 11 bases left between them. CDR3 loop: CSARAGQEQYF. The CDR3 DNA follows: TGCAGTGCTAGAGCAGGCCAGGAGCAGTACTTC.

This chain uses TRBV2 with TRBJ1-2; 7 nucleotides align to TRBD1. CDR1 SNHLY and CDR2 FYNNEI come from the germline V gene. The CDR3 runs to 15 residues. Unmatched junction bases numbered 11, after V lost 2 bases and J lost 8 bases. The chain's CDR3 is CASSELLRQGDGYTF. CDR3 in DNA: TGTGCCAGCAGTGAACTTCTCAGGCAGGGGGACGGCTACACCTTC.

This chain joins TRBV2 and TRBJ2-5, with D maybe TRBD2 (6 bases). V lost 3 bases and J lost 9, with 11 bases in between. The CDR3 is made up of 12 amino acids. The germline gives CDR1 SNHLY, CDR2 FYNNEI. CDR3 protein: CASSDLGEAQYF. The CDR3 region has the DNA TGTGCCAGCAGTGATCTAGGGGAGGCCCAGTACTTC.

J is TRBJ2-1 and V is TRBV20-1; the D gene could be TRBD1 or TRBD2 (5 bases each). V lost 3 bases, J lost 2 bases, and 5 bases lay in between. Germline V gives CDR1 DFQATT, CDR2 SNEGSKA (reference sequence). This CDR3 spans 12 amino acids. The CDR3 reads CSARGAYNEQFF. Here the CDR3 DNA reads TGCAGTGCTAGGGGGGCCTACAATGAGCAGTTCTTC.

The rearrangement links TRBV9 to TRBJ2-1; TRBD1 matches 7 bases. The CDR3 runs to 16 residues. CDR1 and CDR2 (germline): SGDLS, YYNGEE. After removal of 3 bases from V and 7 bases from J, the junction contained 13 bases not matched to a gene. DNA for the CDR3: TGTGCCAGCAGCGAACCACAGGGGAGTTTCCGAAATGAGCAGTTCTTC. Translating gives CASSEPQGSFRNEQFF.

In this sample, this clonotype turned up a few times. The CDR3 DNA reads TGTGCCAGCAGCTTAGGCACCCCCAGGGTCCAAGAGACCCAGTACTTC. It is translated as CASSLGTPRVQETQYF. This sequence joins TRBV13 and TRBJ2-5; tentative D call: TRBD1 (5 bases). V lost 0 bases and J 1 base, leaving 12 bases between the germline ends. Germline V CDR1 and CDR2: PRHDT, FYEKMQ (reference sequence). This CDR3 has 16 amino acids.

This chain joins TRBV7-2 and TRBJ2-7, with D possibly being TRBD1 (5 bases). This CDR3 spans 15 amino acids. Trimming shortened V by 0 bases and J by 6 bases, and 15 bases separated the two germline ends. Germline V lookup: CDR1 SGHTA, CDR2 FQGNSA. The CDR3 loop is CASSLAEARVREQYF. CDR3 sequence (DNA): TGTGCCAGCAGCTTAGCAGAGGCCAGGGTCCGCGAGCAGTACTTC. Complete variable domain (other parts from reference TRBV7-2 and TRBJ2-7): GAGVSQSPSNKVTEKGKDVELRCDPISGHTALYWYRQSLGQGLEFLIYFQGNSAPDKSGLPSDRFSAERTGGSVSTLTIQRTQQEDSAVYLCASSLAEARVREQYFGPGTRLTVT.

This clonotype was counted between two and nine times. This chain joins TRBV20-1 and TRBJ2-7; D is undetermined. Germline assignment: CDR1 DFQATT and CDR2 SNEGSKA (reference sequence). V lost 1 base and J lost 2, with 6 bases in between. This CDR3 is built from 12 residues. The CDR3 region is CSARGNPYEQYF. DNA of the CDR3: TGCAGTGCTAGAGGAAATCCCTACGAGCAGTACTTC.

This chain uses TRBV20-1 with TRBJ1-2; D gene ambiguous. The CDR3 contains 16 residues. Germline V lookup: CDR1 DFQATT, CDR2 SNEGSKA (reference sequence). The V and J ends lost 0 bases and 6 bases respectively, with 20 bases between them. Written as DNA, the CDR3 is TGCAGTGCTAGAGATCGCTCAGGCCCGACGGCTGATGGCTACACCTTC. The encoded protein is CSARDRSGPTADGYTF.

The gene calls are TRBV20-1 and TRBJ2-5; 12 bases are a match to TRBD2. This CDR3 is 16 amino acids long. Trimming at V came to 6 bases and at J to 3 bases, leaving 11 bases not matched to a gene. Germline V gene lookup returns CDR1 DFQATT and CDR2 SNEGSKA (reference sequence). DNA for the CDR3: TGCAGTGCACTCTGGACTAGCGGGGACCTAAAAGAGACCCAGTACTTC. This sequence encodes CSALWTSGDLKETQYF.

V and J are TRBV5-1 and TRBJ2-1; 8 nucleotides agree with TRBD1. The CDR3 loop spans 14 amino acids. Germline V gene sequence: CDR1 SGHRS, CDR2 YFSETQ. The junction had 5 bases not matched to a gene; V was cut back by 4 bases and J by 5 bases. CDR3 nucleotides: TGCGCCAGCAGCAGGACAGGGACCAACAATGAGCAGTTCTTC. Encoded protein: CASSRTGTNNEQFF.